A single sample gave rise to the 8 T cell receptor beta chains below, sequenced in a study of T cell responses to AZD1222 COVID-19 vaccine (dated by TCRdb to the early 2020s). The sample's time point label, in plain terms: baseline before first vaccination. Explained via the paper, the treatment or condition label denotes: meningococcal conjugate vaccine given as trial control. The library was produced with the immunoSEQ multiplex PCR assay. The immuneACCESS repertoire file appears here via TCRdb, limited to in-frame rearrangements. These files lack a portion of the clones; in checked studies, under half of the deficit traces to unresolved V genes, and the cause of the others is not known. Within this sample are 140,000 to 150,000 clones, with approximately 78% of them counted one time only. Less than 5% of the sample is in the top ten clones. The sequences come from peripheral blood, collected on day 0 of MenACWY control vaccination. These receptors all stem from an adult in good health.

This chain connects TRBV18 to TRBJ2-7; TRBD1 agrees at 7 bases. Trimming cost V 6 bases and J 3 bases; bases outside gene matches: 5. This CDR3 has 13 amino acids. Germline-derived CDR1 and CDR2 are KGHSH and LQKENI. The CDR3, as DNA: TGTGCCAGCTCGCCGGGACAGAACTACGAGCAGTACTTC. It codes for CASSPGQNYEQYF.

The chain carries TRBV28 and TRBJ2-1, with 13 bases fitting TRBD2. Germline V CDR1 and CDR2: MDHEN, SYDVKM. CDR3 length equals 17 residues. Losses at the gene ends were 5 bases for V and 0 bases for J; bases not matched to a gene: 4. Here the CDR3 reads CASSPTSGGASYNEQFF. DNA of the CDR3: TGTGCCAGCAGTCCTACTAGCGGGGGGGCCTCCTACAATGAGCAGTTCTTC.

V gene TRBV9 combines with J gene TRBJ2-3; 11 bases fit TRBD1. The CDR3 is made up of 15 amino acids. CDR1 SGDLS and CDR2 YYNGEE come from the germline V gene. V trimming: 3 bases; J trimming: 4 bases; junction bases outside the gene matches: 4. The CDR3 DNA sequence: TGTGCCAGCAGCGAGACGGACAGGGGGCCAGATACGCAGTATTTT. It codes for CASSETDRGPDTQYF.

The chain uses TRBV7-9 and TRBJ1-4; D call uncertain. The V end was cut by 2 bases, the J end by 0 bases, with 7 bases between. The CDR3 spans 15 residues. The germline V gene has CDR1 SEHNR and CDR2 FQNEAQ (reference sequence). Written as DNA, the CDR3 is TGTGCCAGCAGCTTAAGTTCCTCAACTAATGAAAAACTGTTTTTT. This sequence encodes CASSLSSSTNEKLFF.

The V gene is TRBV3-1 (or the pseudogene TRBV3-2), the J gene TRBJ1-1; D is unclear. Per the germline V gene, CDR1 is LGHDT and CDR2 is YNNKEL (reference sequence). The CDR3 has 12 residues. The ends were cut back, 1 base at V and 7 bases at J, with 7 bases in the middle. The CDR3: CASSQARGEAFF. In nucleotides, the CDR3 is TGTGCCAGCAGCCAAGCGCGGGGTGAAGCTTTCTTT.

CDR3 DNA sequence: TGTGCCAGCAGCGAACAGGGGGAGCTTTACGAGCAGTACTTC. Protein sequence: CASSEQGELYEQYF. The rearrangement links TRBV2 to TRBJ2-7; the match to TRBD1 covers 8 bases. V shed 6 bases, J shed 4 bases, and the junction held 8 bases outside the gene matches. The CDR3 covers 14 residues. The V gene's germline CDR1 is SNHLY and CDR2 FYNNEI.

CDR3 region: CASSRRGANYGYTF. The CDR3 nucleotides are TGTGCCAGCAGCCGAAGGGGAGCTAACTATGGCTACACCTTC. V gene TRBV5-6 combines with J gene TRBJ1-2; a weak D match, TRBD1 (5 bases). The germline V gene has CDR1 SGHDT and CDR2 YYEEEE. This CDR3 comprises 14 residues. V gave up 4 bases and J gave up 0 bases, with 10 bases separating them.

The J gene is TRBJ1-2, the V gene TRBV7-9, with 8 bases lining up with TRBD1. The CDR3 has 13 residues. Looked up from germline, CDR1 is SEHNR and CDR2 is FQNEAQ (reference sequence). The V and J ends lost 3 bases and 3 bases, in that order; junction bases with no gene match: 0. The CDR3 here is CASSLTGDYGYTF. CDR3 DNA: TGTGCCAGCAGCTTGACAGGGGACTATGGCTACACCTTC.